These 12 T cell receptor beta chains were all obtained from the same sample, sequenced in a study of shared clonotypes between healthy human individuals. Profiled with immunoSEQ multiplex PCR; TCRdb holds only in-frame clones, not every one. The repertoire has over a million clones, approximately 96% of them found once; the top ten carry more than 0.9%. What was sequenced was naive CD4+ T cells sorted from blood. Subset defined: CD45RA+ positively selected. The receptors here all came from a man aged 25-45 years in good health.

This chain joins TRBV6-1 and TRBJ1-3, with 10 bases lining up with TRBD1. Germline V gives CDR1 MNHNS, CDR2 SASEGT. After removal of 4 bases from V and 4 bases from J, the junction contained 19 bases not matched to a gene. This CDR3 region has 20 residues. The CDR3 is CASSAHPGQGSPIYGNTIYF. In nucleotides, the CDR3 is TGTGCCAGCAGTGCGCACCCGGGACAGGGGTCTCCTATCTACGGAAACACCATATATTTT.

This clone was counted a single time. The chain uses TRBV7-9 and TRBJ2-7; D is unclear. The CDR3 loop spans 13 amino acids. Trimming left V 1 base short and J 2 bases short, with 6 bases between. Germline-derived CDR1 and CDR2 are SEHNR and FQNEAQ (reference sequence). In DNA form, the CDR3 reads TGTGCCAGCAGCTTAGGTCACACCTACGAGCAGTACTTC. Amino acid sequence: CASSLGHTYEQYF.

About this clone: Other DNA sequences from this sample encode an identical CDR3 as well. The chain uses TRBV2 and TRBJ1-5, with unresolved D. The CDR3 is 16 amino acids. V was trimmed by 1 base and J by 3 bases, leaving 13 bases between them. Germline V gene data show CDR1 as SNHLY and CDR2 as FYNNEI. Here the CDR3 DNA reads TGTGCCAGCAGTGAAGGAGGCAGGAGGGTCAATCAGCCCCAGCATTTT. This gives the protein CASSEGGRRVNQPQHF.

The chain links TRBV19 to TRBJ2-3; 14 bases fit TRBD2. Trimming removed 5 bases from V and 7 bases from J; junction bases left unmatched: 8. The CDR3 sequence is 16 residues long. CDR1 and CDR2 (germline): LNHDA, SQIVND (reference sequence). This CDR3 reads CASSDPRTSGRNTQYF. CDR3 sequence (DNA): TGTGCCAGTAGTGACCCCCGGACTAGCGGGAGGAATACGCAGTATTTT.

With respect to this clone: In the same sample, other DNA sequences code for this CDR3. V is TRBV28 and J is TRBJ2-7; D not certain. The CDR3 contains 11 residues. Germline lookup yields CDR1 MDHEN and CDR2 SYDVKM. The V gene lost 3 bases and the J gene lost 4 bases, with 4 bases spanning the gap. CDR3 sequence (DNA): TGTGCCAGCAGTTTTCGATACGAGCAGTACTTC. Encoded protein: CASSFRYEQYF.

V usage is TRBV2 and J usage is TRBJ1-1, with TRBD1 identical over 7 bases. CDR3 length: 16 amino acids. Germline values: CDR1 SNHLY, CDR2 FYNNEI. V shed 4 bases, J shed 11 bases, and the junction held 19 bases outside the gene matches. The CDR3 nucleotides read TGTGCCAGCAGTGCGGGACAGTTGATTCGTCTGTTGGTGGCTTTCTTT. Translating gives CASSAGQLIRLLVAFF.

The chain combines TRBV7-3 with TRBJ1-5; 9 bases are a match to TRBD1. This CDR3 contains 13 residues. The germline V gene has CDR1 SGHTA and CDR2 FQGTGA. V lost 5 bases to trimming and J lost 7 bases; unmatched junction nucleotides: 3. The CDR3 region is CASSATGGQPQHF. The CDR3 bases are TGTGCCAGCAGCGCGACAGGGGGACAGCCCCAGCATTTT.

The rearrangement uses TRBV25-1 and TRBJ1-2; weak D call: TRBD1 (6 bases). CDR1 and CDR2 (germline): MGHDK, SYGVNS. The CDR3 covers 14 residues. Trimming pared 1 base from V and 6 bases from J, leaving 12 bases between. DNA of the CDR3: TGTGCCAGCAGTGAATTCTCAGGGGTACATGGCTACACCTTC. Translating it yields CASSEFSGVHGYTF.

This clone came up a few times. Other DNA sequences in this specimen translate into the identical CDR3. This chain links TRBV9 with TRBJ2-7; no firm D call. Germline V gene lookup returns CDR1 SGDLS and CDR2 YYNGEE. The CDR3 contains 14 residues. The V and J ends lost 2 bases and 0 bases respectively, with 9 bases between them. CDR3 in DNA: TGTGCCAGCAGCGTCGACCCGAGCTCCTACGAGCAGTACTTC. It codes for CASSVDPSSYEQYF.

The chain combines TRBV6-1 with TRBJ2-1; D is unclear. The CDR3 covers 11 residues. Between the trimmed V and J ends, which lost 6 bases and 9 bases, there was a span of 9 bases. CDR1 and CDR2 (germline): MNHNS, SASEGT. CDR3 loop: CASRESGEQFF. The CDR3 region has the DNA TGTGCCAGCAGGGAGTCGGGTGAGCAGTTCTTC.

The rearrangement uses TRBV9 and TRBJ2-7; possibly TRBD2 for D (5 bases). CDR1 SGDLS and CDR2 YYNGEE come from the germline V gene. This CDR3 has 15 amino acids. Trimming left V 0 bases short and J 4 bases short, with 14 bases between. CDR3 protein: CASSVDGGGEYEQYF. CDR3 sequence (DNA): TGTGCCAGCAGCGTAGACGGTGGTGGGGAGTACGAGCAGTACTTC.

V usage is TRBV28 and J usage is TRBJ1-2; 10 bases fit TRBD1. Germline CDR1 reads MDHEN; CDR2 reads SYDVKM. The ends lost 5 bases at V and 3 bases at J; junction bases unmatched: 3. The CDR3 has 14 residues. CDR3 in amino acids: CASSVGTGDYGYTF. The CDR3 DNA sequence: TGTGCCAGCAGTGTAGGGACAGGGGACTATGGCTACACCTTC.